The clone carrying this T cell receptor (beta chain) appeared a few times. No antigen is known for it. This entry belongs to a study of early T cells in non-severe SARS-CoV-2 infection. On the study more broadly: Unsorted whole-blood RNA was sequenced in bulk, leaving chains unpaired.

Each CDR3 protein is one row after TCRdb ran MiXCR on the 5' RACE reads. Of about 32,000 distinct CDR3 sequences listed, roughly 4.9% are singletons. Study conclusions and caveats: In VDJdb matching, anti-spike CD8 responses were favored while private and CD4 specificities went missing.

The sequence derives from an adult who was a healthcare worker with PCR-confirmed SARS-CoV-2 infection or an uninfected control (not recorded which). The sequenced material came from whole blood.

The CDR3, as DNA: TGCAGCGCCCTAAAGCGGGAGGCAGCAACCGGGGAGCTGTTTTTT. Translated, it gives CSALKREAATGELFF. The chain has TRBV29-1 and TRBJ2-2; TRBD2 matches 9 bases. From germline, CDR1 is SQVTM and CDR2 ANQGSEA. With V trimmed by 7 bases and J by 5 bases, 11 bases remained unmatched. The CDR3 covers 15 residues.